The sequence of this T cell receptor beta chain was determined in a study of T-cell reconstitution after alpha-beta-depleted transplantation in children. This clonotype was seen at least ten times. For TCRbeta, the library was prepared with unique molecular identifiers. TCRdb independently ran MiXCR on the PCR reads; one entry per CDR3 protein. The table has 190,000 or so distinct CDR3 sequences, approximately 6.6% seen once. The sequence was collected from a human donor who donated a stem cell graft to a child with Wiskott-Aldrich syndrome. The starting material was PBMCs from the stem cell graft donor, obtained from the stem cell graft.

The CDR3 protein is CSARDGGTGGADTQYF. CDR3 DNA: TGCAGTGCTAGAGATGGGGGGACAGGGGGGGCAGATACGCAGTATTTT. The V gene is TRBV20-1, the J gene TRBJ2-3; TRBD1 matches at 11 bases. The ends lost 0 bases at V and 4 bases at J; junction bases unmatched: 6. Germline CDR1 is DFQATT and CDR2 is SNEGSKA (reference sequence). The CDR3 has 16 amino acids.